The clone carrying this T cell receptor (beta chain) has ten or more counts. Its cognate antigen is unknown. This entry comes from a study of T-cell reconstitution after alpha-beta-depleted transplantation in children. Study-level results: Where some patients showed high TCRbeta diversity at day 60, it came from recipient T cells and thymic progenitors that had survived. Roughly two months post-transplant, alpha-beta T cells reportedly originated from several hundred graft clones that had expanded. Most T-cell counts and diversity one year after the transplant came from T cells that were newly produced.

Trimming cost V 0 bases and J 5 bases, with 8 bases left between them. CDR1 and CDR2 from the germline V gene are SGHRS and YFSETQ. The CDR3 covers 13 residues. This sample's TCRbeta library carried unique molecular identifier barcodes. One entry per CDR3 protein, called by TCRdb with MiXCR from the PCR reads. The sample includes about 300,000 distinct CDR3 sequences, around 10% of them seen just once. J is TRBJ1-1 and V is TRBV5-1; D ambiguous. This specimen consisted of PBMCs, obtained before TCRalphabeta/CD19-depleted stem cell transplant. The receptor comes from a boy under two years old with acute myeloid leukemia, due to receive a stem cell transplant. As DNA, the CDR3 is TGCGCCAGCAGCTTGGAGGCCGAGACTGAAGCTTTCTTT. Its translation is CASSLEAETEAFF.